The present T cell receptor beta chain was sequenced within a study of blood T cells in healthy people across ages. Combining a sample-barcoded 5' primer with a J-beta primer mix, a second PCR ran for roughly 7 to 12 cycles. TCRdb re-derived calls from the 5' RACE reads in MiXCR, one entry per CDR3 protein. The sample includes under 2,000,000 distinct CDR3 sequences, about 50% of them seen just once. The CDR3 length is 16 residues. Trimming cost V 6 bases and J 4 bases, with 21 bases left between them. Per germline, CDR1 MDHEN and CDR2 SYDVKM. Sequencing was done on a sample of blood. The J gene is TRBJ1-2, the V gene TRBV28; possible D gene TRBD1, 6 bases. The receptor comes from a woman aged 40 to 50 in good health. CDR3 protein: CASSNQGSRTIYGYTF. The CDR3 DNA is TGTGCCAGCAGCAATCAGGGGTCCCGGACGATCTATGGCTACACCTTC.